Listed below are T cell receptor beta chains from one sample, sequenced in a study of Ad26.COV2.S vaccination and SARS-CoV-2 variants. Profiling relied on immunoSEQ multiplex PCR, and the TCRdb table lists in-frame clones only, not all of them. The sample shows 300,000 to 400,000 clones, 80% to 90% of them seen only once. The specimen comprised peripheral blood, sampled in a trial of Ad26.COV2.S vaccine versus placebo. Source of these receptors: a person between 18 and 59 years old who received the Ad26.COV2.S COVID-19 vaccine or a placebo. CDR3s include the opening cysteine and the closing phenylalanine or tryptophan. A D gene is named only where the DNA matches it firmly. Where a row states a size, it is once, few, many or the class of an expanded clone; other rows omit it.

abundance,j_gene,v_gene,d_gene,CDR3nt,CDR3aa
once,TRBJ1-6,TRBV5-1,TRBD1,TGCGCCAGCAGCATGGGGACAGGGGTCAATTCACCCCTCCACTTT,CASSMGTGVNSPLHF
-,TRBJ2-7,TRBV6-6,-,TGTGCCAGCAGGGTGGGGTCCTACGAGCAGTACTTC,CASRVGSYEQYF
few,TRBJ1-1,TRBV5-1,TRBD1,TGCGCCAGCAGCCCGAGACAGGGGGCGAACACTGAAGCTTTCTTT,CASSPRQGANTEAFF
-,TRBJ1-6,TRBV7-2,TRBD1,TGTGCCAGCAGCTATGTCGGACAGGGGAATTCACCCCTCCACTTT,CASSYVGQGNSPLHF
-,TRBJ1-4,TRBV7-7,-,TGTGCTAGCAGCTTCGGGACAACAGGGAATGAAAAACTGTTTTTT,CASSFGTTGNEKLFF
-,TRBJ2-7,TRBV2,-,TGTGCCAGCAGTGAACGCCCAGAGATAGCGCAGTACTTC,CASSERPEIAQYF
-,TRBJ1-1,TRBV13,-,TGTGCCAGCAGTACAGCGACCCAAGACACTGAAGCTTTCTTT,CASSTATQDTEAFF
-,TRBJ1-2,TRBV19,TRBD1,TGTGCCAGTATTTCAGGGGGCACTAACTATGGCTACACCTTC,CASISGGTNYGYTF
-,TRBJ2-3,TRBV5-1,TRBD2,TGCGCCAGCAGCAGCCTTGGGAGCGGGAGAAGCACAGATACGCAGTATTTT,CASSSLGSGRSTDTQYF
-,TRBJ2-3,TRBV24-1,TRBD2,TGTGCCACCAGTGATTTTGGCGGGGGGGTAGATACGCAGTATTTT,CATSDFGGGVDTQYF
-,TRBJ2-7,TRBV30,TRBD2,TGTGCCTGGAGCCCCGGGGGGGGCTCCTACGAGCAGTACTTC,CAWSPGGGSYEQYF
-,TRBJ2-3,TRBV5-4,-,TGTGCCAGCAGCCCCCGTACGGATACGCAGTATTTT,CASSPRTDTQYF
-,TRBJ2-7,TRBV7-2,-,TGTGCCAGCAGCCTTGGCGGGACAGTCAGCTCCTACGAGCAGTACTTC,CASSLGGTVSSYEQYF
-,TRBJ2-5,TRBV7-2,TRBD2,TGTGCCAGCAGCTTGCCGGGACTAGATAGACGCCAGTACTTC,CASSLPGLDRRQYF
-,TRBJ1-3,TRBV18,-,TGTGCCAGCTCACCTGGGCCGTCAGGGAGCTCTGGAAACACCATATATTTT,CASSPGPSGSSGNTIYF
-,TRBJ1-6,TRBV3-1/TRBV3-2,TRBD1,TGTGCCAGCAGCCAAGGGACAGGTAATTCACCCCTCCACTTT,CASSQGTGNSPLHF
-,TRBJ1-1,TRBV15,-,TGTGCCACCAGCAGAATACAGGAGGGGGACACTGAAGCTTTCTTT,CATSRIQEGDTEAFF
-,TRBJ1-4,TRBV5-1,-,TGCGCCAGCAGCTTGCGGGGAGGAGAAAAACTGTTTTTT,CASSLRGGEKLFF
-,TRBJ2-1,TRBV4-2,-,TGTGCCAGCAGCCAAAGCCGAACGGAGCAGTTCTTC,CASSQSRTEQFF
-,TRBJ1-3,TRBV4-3,-,TGCGCCAGCAGCCAAGATACGGCGGGGGTGCTTGGAAACACCATATATTTT,CASSQDTAGVLGNTIYF
-,TRBJ1-1,TRBV10-3,TRBD1,TGTGCCATCAGTCCGGGACAGGGGAGCACTGAAGCTTTCTTT,CAISPGQGSTEAFF
-,TRBJ1-1,TRBV29-1,-,TGCAGCGTTGGGACCCATACTGAAGCTTTCTTT,CSVGTHTEAFF
-,TRBJ1-6,TRBV7-6,-,TGTGCCAGCAGCTTCAGGCAAAGTGGAACACCCCTCCACTTT,CASSFRQSGTPLHF
-,TRBJ1-4,TRBV19,TRBD1,TGTGCCAGTAGCTCAGGGGGACAGGGTGCTGAAAAACTGTTTTTT,CASSSGGQGAEKLFF
once,TRBJ2-1,TRBV4-3,TRBD2,TGCGCCAGCAGCCAAGATCTAGCGGGGGCTTACAACAATGAGCAGTTCTTC,CASSQDLAGAYNNEQFF
-,TRBJ2-7,TRBV5-1,-,TGCGCCAGCAGCTTTATTTGGGGAACCTACGAGCAGTACTTC,CASSFIWGTYEQYF
-,TRBJ1-2,TRBV4-3,TRBD1,TGCGCCAGCAGCCAAGATAACAGGGGGTCCTATGGCTACACCTTC,CASSQDNRGSYGYTF
-,TRBJ2-7,TRBV10-1,TRBD2,TGCGCCGGCCCAACGGGGGGTAAGCTCGAGCAGTACTTC,CAGPTGGKLEQYF
-,TRBJ1-1,TRBV19,TRBD1,TGTGCCAGTAGTCTTCAGGGGGGGAACACTGAAGCTTTCTTT,CASSLQGGNTEAFF
-,TRBJ1-1,TRBV19,-,TGTGCCAGTAGTATCCAGGACAGCGGGACTGAAGCTTTCTTT,CASSIQDSGTEAFF
-,TRBJ1-5,TRBV12-5,TRBD1,TGTGCTAGTGGTTTGAGGGGACAGGGGGGTGAGCCCCAGCATTTT,CASGLRGQGGEPQHF
-,TRBJ1-4,TRBV4-2,-,TGTGCCAGCAGCCAAGGACAAACGAACCCTAATGAAAAACTGTTTTTT,CASSQGQTNPNEKLFF
-,TRBJ2-6,TRBV2,-,TGTGCCAGCAGTGTACTCGGTTCGGGGGCCAACGTCCTGACTTTC,CASSVLGSGANVLTF
-,TRBJ1-2,TRBV30,-,TGTGCCTGGAGCCCCCCAGGTGGCTACACCTTC,CAWSPPGGYTF
-,TRBJ2-7,TRBV6-1,TRBD2,TGTGCCAGCAGTGAAGGGCTAGCGGGGTCCTACGAGCAGTACTTC,CASSEGLAGSYEQYF
-,TRBJ2-7,TRBV5-1,TRBD2,TGCGCCAGCAGCTTTCGAGCGGGGGGGCCGGGAGAGCAGTACTTC,CASSFRAGGPGEQYF
-,TRBJ1-2,TRBV5-4,-,TGTGCCAGCAGCTACAGGGAGGGCTACACCTTC,CASSYREGYTF
-,TRBJ2-2,TRBV6-1,-,TGTGCCAGCAGTGAAGGATTTAACACCGGGGAGCTGTTTTTT,CASSEGFNTGELFF
-,TRBJ1-2,TRBV30,-,TGTGCCTGGAGTGTACGGGGTGACGGCTACACCTTC,CAWSVRGDGYTF
-,TRBJ1-3,TRBV30,TRBD1,TGTGCCTTGACAGGGGGGCGAGACACCATATATTTT,CALTGGRDTIYF
-,TRBJ2-7,TRBV19,-,TGTGCCAGTAGTATCCAGGCCTTAAGCTCCTACGAGCAGTACTTC,CASSIQALSSYEQYF
-,TRBJ1-5,TRBV9,TRBD1,TGTGCCAGCAGCGTAGGAGGGGGCCCGGGAAATCAGCCCCAGCATTTT,CASSVGGGPGNQPQHF
-,TRBJ1-4,TRBV12-5,-,TGTGCTAGCGGGTTGGGGGGGCCCAGAGAGGGAAAACTGTTTTTT,CASGLGGPREGKLFF
-,TRBJ2-7,TRBV18,TRBD1,TGTGCCAGCTCACCAAGGGGGCCCGACGAGCAGTACTTC,CASSPRGPDEQYF
-,TRBJ2-7,TRBV3-1/TRBV3-2,TRBD1,TGTGCCAGCAGCCCAACGACAGGGGGCAGCTACGAGCAGTACTTC,CASSPTTGGSYEQYF
-,TRBJ2-7,TRBV4-1,-,TGCGCCAGCAGCCAACCTGACTCCTACGAGCAGTACTTC,CASSQPDSYEQYF
-,TRBJ1-6,TRBV21-1,-,TGTGCCAGCAGCATTTTAAGAGACGGCTGTAATTCACCCCTCCACTTT,CASSILRDGCNSPLHF
-,TRBJ2-7,TRBV5-4,TRBD1,TGTGCCAGCAGCCCACCGGGACAGTACGAGCAGTACTTC,CASSPPGQYEQYF
-,TRBJ1-4,TRBV3-1/TRBV3-2,-,TGTGCCAGCAGCCAGGGAACCCTCCAAGGGTTCTATAATGAAAAACTGTTTTTT,CASSQGTLQGFYNEKLFF